Shown below are 5 T cell receptor beta chains from a single sample sequenced in a study of blood T cells in healthy people across ages. With a J-beta primer mix and a sample-barcoded 5' primer, a second PCR ran about 7 to 12 cycles. TCRdb redid the calling of the 5' RACE reads with MiXCR, one entry per CDR3 protein. The profile shows more than 750,000 distinct CDR3 sequences, almost 30% of them singletons. This sample also appeared in a second study, on T cells of mothers and their children.

Sequencing input: blood. These receptors were obtained from a middle-aged woman in good health.

The chain joins TRBV4-1 to TRBJ2-3; 12 nucleotides match TRBD2. Germline-derived CDR1 and CDR2 are MGHRA and YSYEKL. J lost 5 bases, V lost 0 bases, and 9 bases had no gene match. This CDR3 contains 18 residues. CDR3 loop: CASSQDGLAGGRGDTQYF. CDR3 nucleotide sequence: TGCGCCAGCAGCCAAGACGGTCTAGCGGGGGGGCGTGGAGATACGCAGTATTTT.

Only a few counts were recorded for this clonotype. The gene calls are TRBV6-1 and TRBJ2-2; D unresolved. Trimming pared 6 bases from V and 2 bases from J, leaving 16 bases between. The germline V gene has CDR1 MNHNS and CDR2 SASEGT. The CDR3 covers 16 residues. The CDR3 sequence: CASRGFQNLNTGELFF. CDR3 nucleotides: TGTGCCAGCAGAGGGTTCCAAAACCTCAACACCGGGGAGCTGTTTTTT.

The chain has TRBV21-1 and TRBJ1-4. TRBV21-1 represents a pseudogene. This CDR3 spans 13 amino acids. The CDR3, as DNA: TGTGCCAGCACCCGCCGGAGGGGCGAAAAACTGTTTTTT. Residues: CASTRRRGEKLFF.

The chain couples TRBV7-8 to TRBJ1-6; 8 bases line up with TRBD1. This CDR3 comprises 15 residues. The V segment lost 6 bases and the J segment 9 bases; nucleotides outside the gene matches: 10. Looked up from germline, CDR1 is SGHVS and CDR2 is FQNEAQ. As DNA, the CDR3 is TGTGCCAGCAGTCCCCAGGGACAGGCCCCTTCACCCCTCCACTTT. Translation: CASSPQGQAPSPLHF.

The rearrangement uses TRBV7-2 and TRBJ2-1; TRBD1 agrees at 7 bases. This CDR3 is built from 14 residues. Losses at the gene ends were 6 bases for V and 5 bases for J; bases not matched to a gene: 7. Germline lookup yields CDR1 SGHTA and CDR2 FQGNSA. CDR3 DNA sequence: TGTGCCAGCAGACTGACAGGGACCAACAATGAGCAGTTCTTC. This codes for CASRLTGTNNEQFF.